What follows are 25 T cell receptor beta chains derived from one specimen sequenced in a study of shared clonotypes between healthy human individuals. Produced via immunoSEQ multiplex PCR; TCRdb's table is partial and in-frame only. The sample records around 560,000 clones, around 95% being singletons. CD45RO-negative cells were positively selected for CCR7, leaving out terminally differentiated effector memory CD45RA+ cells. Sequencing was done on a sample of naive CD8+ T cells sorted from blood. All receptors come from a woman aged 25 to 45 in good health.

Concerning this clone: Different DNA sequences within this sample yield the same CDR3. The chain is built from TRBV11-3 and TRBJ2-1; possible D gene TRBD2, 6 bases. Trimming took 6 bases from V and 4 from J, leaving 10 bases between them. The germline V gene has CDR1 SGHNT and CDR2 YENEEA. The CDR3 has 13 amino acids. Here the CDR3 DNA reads TGTGCCAGCAGTCGGGACTCATACAATGAGCAGTTCTTC. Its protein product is CASSRDSYNEQFF.

The CDR3, as DNA: TGTGCCATCAGTGAGGACAGGGTGGAGCCCCAGCATTTT. It translates to CAISEDRVEPQHF. The chain links TRBV10-3 to TRBJ1-5, with 7 bases lining up with TRBD1. The V and J ends lost 2 bases and 8 bases, in that order; junction bases with no gene match: 3. Germline loops: CDR1 ENHRY, CDR2 SYGVKD. This CDR3 has 13 residues.

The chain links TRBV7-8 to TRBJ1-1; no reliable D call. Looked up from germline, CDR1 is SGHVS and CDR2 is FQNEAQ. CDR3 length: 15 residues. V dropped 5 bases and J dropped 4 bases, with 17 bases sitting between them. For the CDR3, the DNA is TGTGCCAGCAGCGAGCGATTATCGGCCCGCACTGAAGCTTTCTTT. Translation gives CASSERLSARTEAFF.

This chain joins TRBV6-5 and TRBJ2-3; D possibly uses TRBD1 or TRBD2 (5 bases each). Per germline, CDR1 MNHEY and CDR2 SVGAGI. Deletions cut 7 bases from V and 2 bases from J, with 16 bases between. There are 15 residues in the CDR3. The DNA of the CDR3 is TGTGCCAGCAAACTAGGGAACAGGCTCACAGATACGCAGTATTTT. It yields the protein CASKLGNRLTDTQYF.

CDR3 nucleotide sequence: TGTGCCAGCACACCGTCCATTGGCAATTTGGTTTACGAGCAGTACTTC. This encodes CASTPSIGNLVYEQYF. The chain carries TRBV27 and TRBJ2-7, with D uncertain. The CDR3 length is 16 residues. CDR1 and CDR2 from the germline V gene are MNHEY and SMNVEV (reference sequence). V gave up 7 bases and J gave up 4 bases, with 23 bases separating them.

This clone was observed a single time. The CDR3 bases are TGTGCCAGCAGTGAAGAAGGACGGTCTAATGAAAAACTGTTTTTT. Translated, it gives CASSEEGRSNEKLFF. This chain connects TRBV2 to TRBJ1-4; no clear D gene. V lost 1 base, J lost 3 bases, and 9 bases lay in between. The CDR3 is 15 amino acids. Germline values: CDR1 SNHLY, CDR2 FYNNEI.

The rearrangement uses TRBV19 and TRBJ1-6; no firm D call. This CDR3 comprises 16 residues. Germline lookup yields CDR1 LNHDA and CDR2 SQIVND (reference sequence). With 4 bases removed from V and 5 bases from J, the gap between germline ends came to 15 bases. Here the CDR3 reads CASSTLPGSHNSPLHF. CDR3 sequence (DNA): TGTGCCAGTAGTACCCTCCCGGGATCCCATAATTCACCCCTCCACTTT.

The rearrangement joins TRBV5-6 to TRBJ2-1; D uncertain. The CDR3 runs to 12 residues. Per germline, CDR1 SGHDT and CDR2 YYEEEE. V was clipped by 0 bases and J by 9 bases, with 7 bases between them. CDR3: CASSLGGFEQFF. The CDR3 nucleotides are TGTGCCAGCAGCTTGGGAGGCTTTGAGCAGTTCTTC.

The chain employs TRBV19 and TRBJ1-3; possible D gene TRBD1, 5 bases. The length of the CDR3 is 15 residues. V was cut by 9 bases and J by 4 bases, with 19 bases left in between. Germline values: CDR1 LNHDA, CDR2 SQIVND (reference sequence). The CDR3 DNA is TGTGCCAGCTCCGCGGATCGGGGGAGAGGAAACACCATATATTTT. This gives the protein CASSADRGRGNTIYF.

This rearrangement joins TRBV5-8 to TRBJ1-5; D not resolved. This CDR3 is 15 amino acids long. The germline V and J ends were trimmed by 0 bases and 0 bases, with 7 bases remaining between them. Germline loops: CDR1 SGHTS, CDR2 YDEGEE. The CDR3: CASSLDGYSNQPQHF. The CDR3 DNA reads TGTGCCAGCAGCTTGGACGGGTATAGCAATCAGCCCCAGCATTTT.

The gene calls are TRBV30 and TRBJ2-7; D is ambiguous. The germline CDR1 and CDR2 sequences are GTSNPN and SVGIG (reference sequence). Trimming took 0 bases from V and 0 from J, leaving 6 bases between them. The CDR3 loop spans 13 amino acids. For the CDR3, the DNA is TGTGCCTGGAGTGTTGTGAGCTCCTACGAGCAGTACTTC. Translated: CAWSVVSSYEQYF.

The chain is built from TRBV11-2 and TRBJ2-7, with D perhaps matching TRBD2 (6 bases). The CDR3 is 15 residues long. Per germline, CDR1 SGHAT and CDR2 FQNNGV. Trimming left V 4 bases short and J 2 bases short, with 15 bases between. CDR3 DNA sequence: TGTGCCAGCAGCTCGACTAGAGGGACCCCCTACGAGCAGTACTTC. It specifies CASSSTRGTPYEQYF.

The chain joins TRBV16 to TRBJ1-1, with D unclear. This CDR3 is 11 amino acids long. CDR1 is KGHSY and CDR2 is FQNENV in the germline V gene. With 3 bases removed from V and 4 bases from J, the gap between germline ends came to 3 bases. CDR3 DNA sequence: TGTGCCAGCAGCCACAGCACTGAAGCTTTCTTT. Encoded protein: CASSHSTEAFF.

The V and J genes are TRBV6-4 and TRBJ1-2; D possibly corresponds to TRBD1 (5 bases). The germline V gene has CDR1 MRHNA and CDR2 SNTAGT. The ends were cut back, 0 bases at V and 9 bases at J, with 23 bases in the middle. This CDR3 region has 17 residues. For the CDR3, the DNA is TGTGCCAGCAGTGACTCGACCACGGGACGCTCACAAATGCGCTACACCTTC. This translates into CASSDSTTGRSQMRYTF.

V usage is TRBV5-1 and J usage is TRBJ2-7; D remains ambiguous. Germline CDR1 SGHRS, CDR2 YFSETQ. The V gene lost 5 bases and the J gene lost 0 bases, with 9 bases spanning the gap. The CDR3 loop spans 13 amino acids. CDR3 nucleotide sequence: TGCGCCAGCAGTACCAGGAGCTCCTACGAGCAGTACTTC. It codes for CASSTRSSYEQYF.

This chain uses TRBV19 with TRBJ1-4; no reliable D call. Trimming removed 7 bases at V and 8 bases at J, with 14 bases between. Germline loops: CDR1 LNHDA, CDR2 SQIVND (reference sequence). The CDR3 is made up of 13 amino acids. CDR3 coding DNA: TGTGCCAGTAAGGACCGAAACGGGGAAAAACTGTTTTTT. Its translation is CASKDRNGEKLFF. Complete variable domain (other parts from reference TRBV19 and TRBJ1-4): DGGITQSPKYLFRKEGQNVTLSCEQNLNHDAMYWYRQDPGQGLRLIYYSQIVNDFQKGDIAEGYSVSREKKESFPLTVTSAQKNPTAFYLCASKDRNGEKLFFGSGTQLSVL.

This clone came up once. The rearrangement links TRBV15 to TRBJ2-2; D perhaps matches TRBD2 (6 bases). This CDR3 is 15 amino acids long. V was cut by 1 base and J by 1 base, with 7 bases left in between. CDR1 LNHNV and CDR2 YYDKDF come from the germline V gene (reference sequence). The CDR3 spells CATSRVEGNTGELFF. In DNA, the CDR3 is TGTGCCACCAGCAGAGTGGAGGGGAACACCGGGGAGCTGTTTTTT.

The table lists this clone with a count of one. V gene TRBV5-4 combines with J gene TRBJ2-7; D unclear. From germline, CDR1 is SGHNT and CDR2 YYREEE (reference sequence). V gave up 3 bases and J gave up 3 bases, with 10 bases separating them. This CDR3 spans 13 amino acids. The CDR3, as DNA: TGTGCCAGCAGCTGGGCAGACGACTACGAGCAGTACTTC. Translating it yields CASSWADDYEQYF.

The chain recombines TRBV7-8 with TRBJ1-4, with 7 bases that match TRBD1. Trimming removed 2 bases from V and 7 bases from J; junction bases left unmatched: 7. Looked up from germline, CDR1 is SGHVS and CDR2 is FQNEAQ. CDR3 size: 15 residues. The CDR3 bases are TGTGCCAGCAGCTTAATCGTAGGGGGCATTGAAAAACTGTTTTTT. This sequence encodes CASSLIVGGIEKLFF.

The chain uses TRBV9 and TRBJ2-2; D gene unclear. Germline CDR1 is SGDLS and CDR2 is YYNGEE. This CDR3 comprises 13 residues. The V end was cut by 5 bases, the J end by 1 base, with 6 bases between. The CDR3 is CASRHQNTGELFF. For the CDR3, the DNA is TGTGCCAGCAGACACCAGAACACCGGGGAGCTGTTTTTT.

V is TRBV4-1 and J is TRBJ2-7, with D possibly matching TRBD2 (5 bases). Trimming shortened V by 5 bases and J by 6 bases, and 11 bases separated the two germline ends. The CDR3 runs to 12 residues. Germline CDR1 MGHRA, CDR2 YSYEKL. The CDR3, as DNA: TGCGCCAGCAGCGCGGACTCATCCGAGCAGTACTTC. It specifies CASSADSSEQYF.

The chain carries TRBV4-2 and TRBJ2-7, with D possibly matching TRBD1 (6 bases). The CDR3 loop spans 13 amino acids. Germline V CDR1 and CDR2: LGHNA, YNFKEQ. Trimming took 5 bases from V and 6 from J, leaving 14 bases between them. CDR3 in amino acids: CASSLVTGSEQYF. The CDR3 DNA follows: TGTGCCAGCAGCTTGGTGACAGGAAGCGAGCAGTACTTC.

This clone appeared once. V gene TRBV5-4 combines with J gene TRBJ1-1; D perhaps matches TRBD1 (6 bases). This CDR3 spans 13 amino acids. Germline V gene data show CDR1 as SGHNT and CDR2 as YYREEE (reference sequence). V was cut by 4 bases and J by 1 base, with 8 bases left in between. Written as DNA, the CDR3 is TGTGCCAGCAGCATGGACAGGAACACTGAAGCTTTCTTT. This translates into CASSMDRNTEAFF.

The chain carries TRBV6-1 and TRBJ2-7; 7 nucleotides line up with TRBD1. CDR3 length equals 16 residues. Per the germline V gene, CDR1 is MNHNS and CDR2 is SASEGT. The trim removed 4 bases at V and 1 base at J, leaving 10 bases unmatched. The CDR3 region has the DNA TGTGCCAGCAGTGTTGGGACAGACCTTTATTCCTACGAGCAGTACTTC. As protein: CASSVGTDLYSYEQYF.

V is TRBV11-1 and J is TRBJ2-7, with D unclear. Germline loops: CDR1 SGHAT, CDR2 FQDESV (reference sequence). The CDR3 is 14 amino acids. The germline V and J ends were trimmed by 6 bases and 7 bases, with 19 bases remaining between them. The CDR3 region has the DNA TGTGCCAGCAGTCCCGACTTGGACGATTGGGAGCAGTACTTC. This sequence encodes CASSPDLDDWEQYF.